Below, 20 T cell receptor beta chains from the same sample are listed, as sequenced in a study of blood T cells in healthy people across ages (dated by TCRdb to 2015 to 2017). The library was prepared using 5' RACE. Data came from an Illumina HiSeq 2500. A second about 7 to 12 cycle PCR used a sample-barcoded 5' primer and a J-beta primer mix. TCRdb handled the public reads itself, with Q25 trimming in fastp and clone calling in MiXCR, and kept productive beta chains. Here each entry gathers all rows of one CDR3 protein and keeps the most common genes and DNA. The sample yields over 1,500,000 distinct CDR3 sequences; roughly 52% were counted once. Approximately 2.1% of the sample rests with the top ten. Sequences were obtained from blood. The receptors were gathered from a woman between 35 and 50 years old in good health.

This clonotype was detected only a few times. The V gene is TRBV6-2 or TRBV6-3, the J gene TRBJ2-1; 8 bases line up with TRBD2. The CDR3 length is 16 residues. V lost 2 bases to trimming and J lost 0 bases; unmatched junction nucleotides: 3. The germline V gene encodes CDR1 MNHEY and CDR2 SVGEGT. CDR3 sequence reads: CASSYGGGSSYNEQFF. CDR3 bases: TGTGCCAGCAGTTACGGCGGGGGGAGCTCCTACAATGAGCAGTTCTTC.

This chain uses TRBV4-2 with TRBJ2-4; 7 bases align to TRBD2. Unmatched junction bases numbered 10, after V lost 4 bases and J lost 1 base. Germline CDR1 is LGHNA and CDR2 is YNFKEQ. The length of the CDR3 is 17 residues. The CDR3 region has the DNA TGTGCCAGCAGCCGGGGAGACTGGGAGGGTGCCAAAAACATTCAGTACTTC. Residues: CASSRGDWEGAKNIQYF.

This clonotype has more than one count but fewer than ten. V gene TRBV7-2 combines with J gene TRBJ2-4; no definite D call. The CDR3 sequence is 14 residues long. Germline CDR1 and CDR2: SGHTA and FQGNSA. Trimming shortened V by 1 base and J by 3 bases, and 7 bases separated the two germline ends. CDR3 sequence: CASSLVGVKNIQYF. CDR3 bases: TGTGCCAGCAGCTTAGTCGGAGTCAAAAACATTCAGTACTTC.

This chain links TRBV7-2 with TRBJ2-7, with 7 bases that match TRBD2. The CDR3 is made up of 12 amino acids. V lost 5 bases and J lost 9; bases outside the gene matches: 7. Germline assignment: CDR1 SGHTA and CDR2 FQGNSA. Written as DNA, the CDR3 is TGTGCCAGCAGCCCCCCCAGCGGGGCGCAGTACTTC. Protein product: CASSPPSGAQYF.

The chain has TRBV20-1 and TRBJ1-2; TRBD1 matches at 7 bases. Germline trimming cut 6 bases from V and 5 bases from J; bases unmatched to any gene: 9. Germline lookup yields CDR1 DFQATT and CDR2 SNEGSKA (reference sequence). The CDR3 extends over 13 amino acids. The CDR3 sequence is CSARQGLRYGYTF. The CDR3 region has the DNA TGCAGTGCACGACAGGGACTTAGGTATGGCTACACCTTC.

The chain joins TRBV6-6 to TRBJ1-1, with unresolved D. Germline V gives CDR1 MNHNY, CDR2 SVGAGI (reference sequence). V shed 8 bases and J shed 7 bases, with 5 bases lying between them. This CDR3 contains 9 residues. DNA of the CDR3: TGTGCCAGCGGGATTGAAGCTTTCTTT. Its translation: CASGIEAFF.

The rearrangement joins TRBV20-1 to TRBJ1-4, with 11 bases lining up with TRBD1. Germline V gene data show CDR1 as DFQATT and CDR2 as SNEGSKA (reference sequence). The CDR3 totals 15 residues. V lost 3 bases, J lost 6 bases, and 6 bases stayed unmatched. This chain's CDR3 is CSAREGTGGYEKLFF. The CDR3 region has the DNA TGCAGTGCTAGGGAGGGGACAGGGGGTTATGAAAAACTGTTTTTT.

J is TRBJ2-7 and V is TRBV5-1; TRBD2 matches 12 bases. The CDR3 totals 16 residues. The V gene's germline CDR1 is SGHRS and CDR2 YFSETQ. After removal of 5 bases from V and 2 bases from J, the junction contained 8 bases not matched to a gene. CDR3 loop: CASSPSGRALAYEQYF. CDR3 coding DNA: TGCGCCAGCAGTCCTAGCGGGAGGGCCCTAGCCTACGAGCAGTACTTC. The full variable domain, completed using reference TRBV5-1 and TRBJ2-7, is KAGVTQTPRYLIKTRGQQVTLSCSPISGHRSVSWYQQTPGQGLQFLFEYFSETQRNKGNFPGRFSGRQFSNSRSEMNVSTLELGDSALYLCASSPSGRALAYEQYFGPGTRLTVT.

V is TRBV2 and J is TRBJ2-7; no definite D call. Germline assignment: CDR1 SNHLY and CDR2 FYNNEI. V lost 5 bases and J lost 1, with 15 bases in between. This CDR3 comprises 15 residues. The CDR3 DNA reads as TGTGCCAGCAGTTTCGACATCCCGAGGTCCTACGAGCAGTACTTC. Its translation is CASSFDIPRSYEQYF. Filled out from reference TRBV2 and TRBJ2-7, the complete variable domain reads EPEVTQTPSHQVTQMGQEVILRCVPISNHLYFYWYRQILGQKVEFLVSFYNNEISEKSEIFDDQFSVERPDGSNFTLKIRSTKLEDSAMYFCASSFDIPRSYEQYFGPGTRLTVT.

This clonotype was found a few times. This chain joins TRBV11-2 and TRBJ2-3; 8 bases match TRBD1. This CDR3 spans 16 amino acids. CDR1 SGHAT and CDR2 FQNNGV come from the germline V gene. V was clipped by 5 bases and J by 4 bases; unmatched bases: 11. CDR3 DNA: TGTGCCAGCAGCCCGAGGACAGGGTATCCCGCAGATACGCAGTATTTT. Translating gives CASSPRTGYPADTQYF. The entire variable domain, with the rest obtained from reference TRBV11-2 and TRBJ2-3, is as follows: EAGVAQSPRYKIIEKRQSVAFWCNPISGHATLYWYQQILGQGPKLLIQFQNNGVVDDSQLPKDRFSAERLKGVDSTLKIQPAKLEDSAVYLCASSPRTGYPADTQYFGPGTRLTVL.

This clonotype showed up just a few times. The chain employs TRBV7-8 and TRBJ1-2, with D tentatively TRBD1 (5 bases). The germline CDR1 and CDR2 sequences are SGHVS and FQNEAQ. The V end was cut by 1 base, the J end by 4 bases, with 13 bases between. This CDR3 is 15 amino acids long. CDR3 in DNA: TGTGCCAGCAGCTTAGGGCCCCAGACAGCCTATGGCTACACCTTC. It is translated as CASSLGPQTAYGYTF.

This clonotype was seen only a few times. This chain links TRBV3-1 with TRBJ2-3; a weak D match, TRBD1 (7 bases). The CDR3 runs to 15 residues. V was pared by 3 bases and J by 2 bases, with 12 bases between. Germline CDR1 LGHDT, CDR2 YNNKEL (reference sequence). Here the CDR3 reads CASSQQGGSTDTQYF. CDR3 DNA sequence: TGTGCCAGCAGCCAGCAGGGGGGTTCCACAGATACGCAGTATTTT.

Of note for this clonotype: At one boundary the junction diverges from the germline segment, which might be a read error. The genes are TRBV15 and TRBJ1-1; 8 positions agree with TRBD1. The CDR3 consists of 13 residues. Germline assignment: CDR1 LNHNV and CDR2 YYDKDF (reference sequence). The CDR3 reads CATSTTGVTEAFF. Here the CDR3 DNA reads TGTGCCACCAGTACGACAGGGGTTACTGAAGCTTTTTTT.

The J gene is TRBJ2-7, the V gene TRBV5-5; TRBD1 matches at 7 bases. The CDR3 runs to 15 residues. The germline V gene has CDR1 SGHKS and CDR2 YYEKEE (reference sequence). Trimming removed 0 bases from V and 3 bases from J; junction bases left unmatched: 6. The CDR3 is CASSLAVGQIYEQYF. The CDR3, as DNA: TGTGCCAGCAGCTTGGCCGTGGGACAGATCTACGAGCAGTACTTC.

The rearrangement joins TRBV12-3 or TRBV12-4 to TRBJ2-1; weak D call: TRBD1 (6 bases). The CDR3 runs to 12 residues. Deletions cut 6 bases from V and 10 bases from J, with 13 bases between. CDR3 residues: CASSLKTGEQFF. The CDR3 bases are TGTGCCAGCAGCCTAAAAACAGGGGAGCAGTTCTTC.

The gene calls are TRBV5-6 and TRBJ2-1; possibly TRBD1 or TRBD2 for D (5 bases each). V was trimmed by 1 base and J by 9 bases, leaving 17 bases between them. Germline V gene data show CDR1 as SGHDT and CDR2 as YYEEEE. The CDR3 consists of 15 residues. The CDR3 nucleotides are TGTGCCAGCAGCTTGTCCAGGGACCCCACGGGTGAGCAGTTCTTC. It yields the protein CASSLSRDPTGEQFF.

The chain carries TRBV24-1 and TRBJ1-4; 9 nucleotides match TRBD1. This CDR3 has 15 amino acids. Germline CDR1 and CDR2: KGHDR and SFDVKD. The V segment lost 4 bases and the J segment 7 bases; nucleotides outside the gene matches: 6. CDR3 coding DNA: TGTGCCACCAGTGAAGAGACAGGGGGTCTTGAAAAACTGTTTTTT. It is translated as CATSEETGGLEKLFF.

The J gene is TRBJ2-5, the V gene TRBV18; TRBD2 aligns across 7 bases. CDR3 length: 18 residues. The junction had 11 bases not matched to a gene; V was cut back by 0 bases and J by 1 base. In germline, CDR1 is KGHSH, CDR2 LQKENI. The CDR3 loop reads CASSPPHLLGGFQETQYF. DNA for the CDR3: TGTGCCAGCTCACCACCGCACCTCTTGGGGGGGTTCCAAGAGACCCAGTACTTC.

There are a few counts of this clonotype. The gene calls are TRBV20-1 and TRBJ2-5; perhaps TRBD1 as D (5 bases). This CDR3 is built from 12 residues. Germline lookup yields CDR1 DFQATT and CDR2 SNEGSKA (reference sequence). Deletions cut 5 bases from V and 1 base from J, with 8 bases between. CDR3 residues: CSAPDTQETQYF. The CDR3 coding sequence is TGCAGTGCTCCGGACACCCAAGAGACCCAGTACTTC.

CDR3 in amino acids: CSAPPGQGEAFF. CDR3 nucleotides: TGCAGTGCTCCTCCCGGACAGGGTGAAGCTTTCTTT. The chain carries TRBV20-1 and TRBJ1-1, with TRBD1 matching over 8 bases. Per germline, CDR1 DFQATT and CDR2 SNEGSKA (reference sequence). This CDR3 spans 12 amino acids. J gave up 7 bases and V 5 bases, and 6 bases lay outside the gene matches.